This T cell receptor (beta chain) emerged from a study of blood T cell repertoires in COVID-19. Background on the study: The United States, Italy and Spain supplied acute and convalescent COVID-19 samples.

Germline V gene data show CDR1 as SNHLY and CDR2 as FYNNEI. This CDR3 comprises 18 residues. V shed 6 bases, J shed 0 bases, and the junction held 10 bases outside the gene matches. Sequencing was performed with immunoSEQ multiplex PCR; in TCRdb, only in-frame clones are kept and a portion is missing. The table lists around 220,000 clones, about 90% of them singletons, with over 1.5% in the top ten. The rearrangement links TRBV2 to TRBJ2-3, with 12 bases aligning to TRBD2. The sequence was obtained from a man in his forties with active or convalescent COVID-19. Sequencing was carried out using peripheral blood. CDR3 loop: CASSPPGGLAGSTDTQYF. The CDR3 region has the DNA TGTGCCAGCAGCCCCCCCGGCGGACTAGCGGGGAGCACAGATACGCAGTATTTT.